These 27 T cell receptor beta chains originate from one sample sequenced in a study of blood T cell repertoires in COVID-19. The repertoire was sequenced with immunoSEQ multiplex PCR; TCRdb's copy has only in-frame clones and lacks some. The sample contains 250,000 to 300,000 clones, 88% of which appear only once. The material sequenced was peripheral blood. The receptor source for this set is a woman aged 35 to 49 who had recovered from COVID-19.

The V and J genes are TRBV9 and TRBJ1-2; 10 bases align to TRBD1. V lost 3 bases to trimming and J lost 3 bases; unmatched junction nucleotides: 5. The CDR3 spans 15 residues. The germline gives CDR1 SGDLS, CDR2 YYNGEE. This CDR3 is CASSEGTGAHYGYTF. The CDR3 nucleotides are TGTGCCAGCAGCGAGGGGACAGGGGCCCACTATGGCTACACCTTC. The whole variable domain, filled in from reference TRBV9 and TRBJ1-2, reads DSGVTQTPKHLITATGQRVTLRCSPRSGDLSVYWYQQSLDQGLQFLIQYYNGEERAKGNILERFSAQQFPDLHSELNLSSLELGDSALYFCASSEGTGAHYGYTFGSGTRLTVV.

The rearrangement links TRBV5-4 to TRBJ1-1; 9 nucleotides match TRBD1. Looked up from germline, CDR1 is SGHNT and CDR2 is YYREEE (reference sequence). The CDR3 covers 13 residues. Trimming cost V 10 bases and J 4 bases; bases outside gene matches: 8. The CDR3 region has the DNA TGTGCCGCCCTAGGACAGGGGCCCACTGAAGCTTTCTTT. Encoded protein: CAALGQGPTEAFF.

The chain carries TRBV25-1 and TRBJ1-4, with D perhaps matching TRBD1 (6 bases). There are 13 residues in the CDR3. Germline lookup yields CDR1 MGHDK and CDR2 SYGVNS. V shed 7 bases and J shed 4 bases, with 10 bases lying between them. In nucleotides, the CDR3 is TGTGCCAGCACGGGGACAATTAATGAAAAACTGTTTTTT. Its protein product is CASTGTINEKLFF.

This chain links TRBV19 with TRBJ2-1; 10 positions agree with TRBD1. The trim removed 1 base at V and 7 bases at J, leaving 16 bases unmatched. CDR3 length: 19 residues. CDR1 LNHDA and CDR2 SQIVND come from the germline V gene (reference sequence). In nucleotides, the CDR3 is TGTGCCAGTAGTATAGGCAGGGGACAGGGGTTAGGTTTGGGGAATGAGCAGTTCTTC. Amino acids: CASSIGRGQGLGLGNEQFF.

This clone has only one observation. The chain employs TRBV29-1 and TRBJ2-1; 13 positions match TRBD2. The CDR3 runs to 17 residues. The V gene end was trimmed by 4 bases and the J gene end by 0 bases; junction bases not matched to a gene: 6. Germline V gene lookup returns CDR1 SQVTM and CDR2 ANQGSEA. The CDR3 sequence is CSVGGTSGTLSYNEQFF. For the CDR3, the DNA is TGCAGCGTTGGCGGGACTAGCGGGACACTCTCCTACAATGAGCAGTTCTTC.

CDR3 in amino acids: CASSQAPPLAGVFDTQYF. The CDR3 nucleotides are TGTGCCAGCAGCCAAGCCCCCCCACTAGCGGGAGTGTTTGATACGCAGTATTTT. The V gene is TRBV14, the J gene TRBJ2-3; 11 positions agree with TRBD2. Germline V CDR1 and CDR2: SGHDN, FVKESK. The CDR3 totals 18 residues. With 1 base clipped from V and 6 bases from J, the junction kept 12 bases outside the gene matches.

The chain carries TRBV5-6 and TRBJ1-1; D uncertain. This CDR3 is 12 amino acids long. CDR1 is SGHDT, CDR2 YYEEEE, per germline. V gave up 0 bases and J gave up 9 bases, with 9 bases separating them. The CDR3 protein is CASSLGGQQAFF. The DNA of the CDR3 is TGTGCCAGCAGCTTGGGCGGGCAGCAAGCTTTCTTT. Using reference TRBV5-6 and TRBJ1-1 for the parts outside the CDR3, the full variable domain is DAGVTQSPTHLIKTRGQQVTLRCSPKSGHDTVSWYQQALGQGPQFIFQYYEEEERQRGNFPDRFSGHQFPNYSSELNVNALLLGDSALYLCASSLGGQQAFFGQGTRLTVV.

About this clone: This specimen includes other DNA sequences encoding the same CDR3. J is TRBJ2-3 and V is TRBV27; possible D gene TRBD1, 5 bases. Germline lookup yields CDR1 MNHEY and CDR2 SMNVEV (reference sequence). With 3 bases removed from V and 6 bases from J, the gap between germline ends came to 10 bases. CDR3 length equals 13 residues. In DNA, the CDR3 is TGTGCCAGCAGTTTTTTAGGGGCCGATACGCAGTATTTT. Its protein is CASSFLGADTQYF.

The genes are TRBV27 and TRBJ2-1; 7 bases agree with TRBD2. The germline V gene encodes CDR1 MNHEY and CDR2 SMNVEV (reference sequence). The V segment lost 6 bases and the J segment 8 bases; nucleotides outside the gene matches: 25. The CDR3 runs 19 residues. The DNA for the CDR3 is TGTGCCAGCAGACTTACGGCCCTAGCGGAAGCGAACCTCTTGGATGAGCAGTTCTTC. Amino acids: CASRLTALAEANLLDEQFF.

J is TRBJ2-5 and V is TRBV5-1; no reliable D call. The CDR3 length is 13 residues. Germline V gene lookup returns CDR1 SGHRS and CDR2 YFSETQ. V lost 4 bases and J lost 5, with 12 bases in between. In DNA, the CDR3 is TGCGCCAGCAGCCCTCCTAGGCTGGAGACCCAGTACTTC. Residues: CASSPPRLETQYF.

The V call is TRBV3-1 (or the pseudogene TRBV3-2), the J call TRBJ1-2; 12 bases line up with TRBD1. V was clipped by 3 bases and J by 7 bases; unmatched bases: 3. The CDR3 length is 14 residues. CDR1 is LGHDT and CDR2 is YNNKEL in the germline V gene (reference sequence). CDR3 sequence: CASSQGQGAGGYTF. DNA for the CDR3: TGTGCCAGCAGCCAGGGACAGGGGGCGGGTGGCTACACCTTC.

The rearrangement joins TRBV6-5 to TRBJ2-5, with D uncertain. The V and J ends lost 6 bases and 5 bases respectively, with 16 bases between them. Germline V gives CDR1 MNHEY, CDR2 SVGAGI. This CDR3 is built from 14 residues. The CDR3, as DNA: TGTGCCAGCAGCTCCTTGGGCACCACGGAGACCCAGTACTTC. Its translation: CASSSLGTTETQYF.

The chain combines TRBV5-4 with TRBJ1-1; 9 nucleotides line up with TRBD1. V lost 0 bases and J lost 5; bases outside the gene matches: 5. This CDR3 region has 15 residues. Germline-derived CDR1 and CDR2 are SGHNT and YYREEE (reference sequence). The CDR3 DNA reads TGTGCCAGCAGCTTGGTGACAGGGGGTGGGACTGAAGCTTTCTTT. Translating gives CASSLVTGGGTEAFF.

This chain uses TRBV25-1 with TRBJ2-3; 9 nucleotides match TRBD2. The CDR3 has 16 amino acids. Germline V gene sequence: CDR1 MGHDK, CDR2 SYGVNS. Trimming took 3 bases from V and 1 from J; bases not matched to a gene: 5. The CDR3 DNA reads as TGTGCCAGCAGTGAGGCTAGCGGGATGGGCACAGATACGCAGTATTTT. It translates to CASSEASGMGTDTQYF.

J is TRBJ1-2 and V is TRBV7-6; 10 bases match TRBD1. V lost 1 base, J lost 0 bases, and 8 bases stayed unmatched. CDR3 length: 18 residues. Per the germline V gene, CDR1 is SGHVS and CDR2 is FNYEAQ. The CDR3 sequence: CASSLGTGQGPSNYGYTF. The CDR3 nucleotides are TGTGCCAGCAGCTTAGGGACGGGACAGGGGCCTTCTAACTATGGCTACACCTTC.

The chain is built from TRBV3-1 (or the pseudogene TRBV3-2) and TRBJ1-1; 8 bases map to TRBD1. Per the germline V gene, CDR1 is LGHDT and CDR2 is YNNKEL (reference sequence). The CDR3 is made up of 13 amino acids. The junction had 7 bases not matched to a gene; V was cut back by 7 bases and J by 6 bases. The CDR3: CASTRGRRAEAFF. CDR3 coding DNA: TGTGCCAGCACCAGGGGGCGACGCGCTGAAGCTTTCTTT.

The chain is built from TRBV9 and TRBJ2-3; the match to TRBD2 covers 7 bases. The germline gives CDR1 SGDLS, CDR2 YYNGEE. V shed 4 bases, J shed 5 bases, and the junction held 1 base outside the gene matches. The CDR3 extends over 12 amino acids. CDR3 DNA: TGTGCCAGCAGCCCTAGCGGAGATACGCAGTATTTT. Translated: CASSPSGDTQYF.

V is TRBV7-2 and J is TRBJ2-7, with D perhaps TRBD1 (7 bases). V was shortened by 5 bases and J by 0 bases, with 11 bases between the two germline ends. The germline gives CDR1 SGHTA, CDR2 FQGNSA. This CDR3 is built from 14 residues. CDR3 nucleotides: TGTGCCAGCAGCCAGGGGGGAAGCTCCTACGAGCAGTACTTC. It yields the protein CASSQGGSSYEQYF.

This chain joins TRBV7-2 and TRBJ2-4, with 11 bases aligning to TRBD2. Germline V gene data show CDR1 as SGHTA and CDR2 as FQGNSA. V trimming: 7 bases; J trimming: 4 bases; junction bases outside the gene matches: 6. The CDR3 totals 15 residues. CDR3 loop: CASNQRTSGKNIQYF. CDR3 nucleotide sequence: TGTGCCAGCAACCAGCGGACTAGCGGGAAAAACATTCAGTACTTC.

The chain recombines TRBV2 with TRBJ1-1, with 8 bases matching TRBD1. The CDR3 length is 14 residues. V shed 4 bases and J 0 bases; nucleotides not matched to a gene: 1. The germline gives CDR1 SNHLY, CDR2 FYNNEI. This CDR3 is CASSGTGLNTEAFF. Here the CDR3 DNA reads TGTGCCAGCAGTGGGACAGGGTTGAACACTGAAGCTTTCTTT.

V and J are TRBV5-1 and TRBJ2-3; D might be TRBD1 (5 bases). This CDR3 comprises 14 residues. Trimming removed 7 bases at V and 0 bases at J, with 12 bases between. Germline CDR1 and CDR2: SGHRS and YFSETQ. The CDR3 is CASRVWGSTDTQYF. Written as DNA, the CDR3 is TGCGCCAGCCGGGTATGGGGCAGCACAGATACGCAGTATTTT.

The chain has TRBV18 and TRBJ2-7; D remains ambiguous. Trimming removed 2 bases from V and 4 bases from J, with 6 bases in between. The CDR3 length is 12 residues. Germline CDR1 KGHSH, CDR2 LQKENI. Here the CDR3 reads CASSPGQYEQYF. The CDR3 bases are TGTGCCAGCTCACCAGGGCAGTACGAGCAGTACTTC. Combining the CDR3 with reference TRBV18 and TRBJ2-7 gives the whole variable domain NAGVMQNPRHLVRRRGQEARLRCSPMKGHSHVYWYRQLPEEGLKFMVYLQKENIIDESGMPKERFSAEFPKEGPSILRIQQVVRGDSAAYFCASSPGQYEQYFGPGTRLTVT.

The chain employs TRBV7-6 and TRBJ2-3; 8 bases map to TRBD2. The length of the CDR3 is 16 residues. J lost 2 bases, V lost 5 bases, and 9 bases had no gene match. Germline CDR1 and CDR2: SGHVS and FNYEAQ. CDR3 DNA sequence: TGTGCCAGCAGCCCCGGGACTAGTGGCCTCACAGATACGCAGTATTTT. Translating it yields CASSPGTSGLTDTQYF.

The chain uses TRBV6-2 or TRBV6-3 and TRBJ2-7, with D unresolved. Between the trimmed V and J ends, which lost 6 bases and 5 bases, there was a span of 11 bases. Germline CDR1 is MNHEY and CDR2 is SVGEGT. CDR3 size: 12 residues. For the CDR3, the DNA is TGTGCCAGCAGCGATCCCCGGGACGAGCAGTACTTC. This gives the protein CASSDPRDEQYF.

This clone was found a few times. This chain joins TRBV7-8 and TRBJ2-7; weak D call: TRBD1 (6 bases). Germline V lookup: CDR1 SGHVS, CDR2 FQNEAQ. CDR3 size: 15 residues. The V end was cut by 0 bases, the J end by 2 bases, with 11 bases between. In nucleotides, the CDR3 is TGTGCCAGCAGCTTAGCCCCAGGGGCCACCTACGAGCAGTACGTC. Protein sequence: CASSLAPGATYEQYV.

V usage is TRBV24-1 and J usage is TRBJ2-3, with 9 positions matching TRBD1. This CDR3 has 16 amino acids. Germline CDR1 is KGHDR and CDR2 is SFDVKD. Trimming took 3 bases from V and 4 from J; bases not matched to a gene: 7. CDR3 sequence (DNA): TGTGCCACCAGTGATCCCGGGACAGGGTTCCCAGATACGCAGTATTTT. Its protein product is CATSDPGTGFPDTQYF.

V and J are TRBV6-5 and TRBJ2-5; possibly TRBD2 for D (6 bases). CDR3 length: 16 amino acids. Germline V gene lookup returns CDR1 MNHEY and CDR2 SVGAGI. V lost 0 bases and J lost 7, with 18 bases in between. In DNA, the CDR3 is TGTGCCAGCAGTTACTCGATTGGAGGGAGCTGGGGGACCCAGTACTTC. Encoded protein: CASSYSIGGSWGTQYF.